This T cell receptor (beta chain) came from a study of graft-versus-host responses after intestinal transplantation. The study's findings and limits: Allografts of one patient group, those with graft-donor T cell macrochimerism, had high graft-versus-host to host-versus-graft clonal ratios.

This clone was seen a single time. The antigen is unknown. Profiled with immunoSEQ multiplex PCR; TCRdb holds only in-frame clones, not every one. The data hold roughly 8,200 clones, with 93% observed a single time. The germline V gene has CDR1 MNHNY and CDR2 SVGAGI (reference sequence). V shed 6 bases and J 6 bases; nucleotides not matched to a gene: 11. This CDR3 comprises 15 residues. The material sequenced was PBMCs, taken 11 days after intestinal transplantation. The receptor comes from a human patient who received an intestinal transplant, so some T cells may come from the graft donor. The chain has TRBV6-6 and TRBJ1-3; 7 bases agree with TRBD1. CDR3 sequence: CASSPGTAGENTIYF. The DNA for the CDR3 is TGTGCCAGCAGCCCCGGGACAGCGGGGGAAAACACCATATATTTT.